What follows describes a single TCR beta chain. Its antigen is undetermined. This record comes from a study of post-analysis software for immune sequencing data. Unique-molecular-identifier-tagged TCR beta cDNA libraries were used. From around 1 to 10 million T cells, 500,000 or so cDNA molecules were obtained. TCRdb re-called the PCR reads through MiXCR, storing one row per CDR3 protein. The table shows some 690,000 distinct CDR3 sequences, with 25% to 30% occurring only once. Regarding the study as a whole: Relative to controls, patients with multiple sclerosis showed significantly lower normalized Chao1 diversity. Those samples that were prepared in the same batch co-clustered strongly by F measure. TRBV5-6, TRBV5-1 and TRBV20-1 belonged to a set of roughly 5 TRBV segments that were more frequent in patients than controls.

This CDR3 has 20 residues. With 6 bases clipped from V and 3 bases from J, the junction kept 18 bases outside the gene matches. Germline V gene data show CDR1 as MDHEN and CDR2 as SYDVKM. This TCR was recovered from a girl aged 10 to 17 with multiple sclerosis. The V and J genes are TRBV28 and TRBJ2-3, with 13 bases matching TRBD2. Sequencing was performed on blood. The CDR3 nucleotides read TGTGCCAGCAGCCCAAGACTAGCGGGAGGTATCGGTTTAGGTACAGATACGCAGTATTTT. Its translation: CASSPRLAGGIGLGTDTQYF. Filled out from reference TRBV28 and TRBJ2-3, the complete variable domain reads DVKVTQSSRYLVKRTGEKVFLECVQDMDHENMFWYRQDPGLGLRLIYFSYDVKMKEKGDIPEGYSVSREKKERFSLILESASTNQTSMYLCASSPRLAGGIGLGTDTQYFGPGTRLTVL.